These 24 T cell receptor beta chains were sequenced from one sample in a study of T cell responses to AZD1222 COVID-19 vaccine. TCRdb's copy holds only in-frame clones and misses some; the assay was immunoSEQ multiplex PCR. The table lists about 83,000 clones, 88% of them singletons. Material: peripheral blood, obtained on day 0 of MenACWY control vaccination. These receptors were taken from an adult in good health.

The J gene is TRBJ2-5, the V gene TRBV14, with 9 bases identical to TRBD1. Losses at the gene ends were 1 base for V and 3 bases for J; bases not matched to a gene: 6. Germline values: CDR1 SGHDN, CDR2 FVKESK. This CDR3 has 16 residues. CDR3 DNA sequence: TGTGCCAGCAGCCAAGCTGACAGGGGGTGGAAAGAGACCCAGTACTTC. Protein sequence: CASSQADRGWKETQYF. The variable domain in full, completed from reference TRBV14 and TRBJ2-5, reads EAGVTQFPSHSVIEKGQTVTLRCDPISGHDNLYWYRRVMGKEIKFLLHFVKESKQDESGMPNNRFLAERTGGTYSTLKVQPAELEDSGVYFCASSQADRGWKETQYFGPGTRLLVL.

This clone appeared once. The CDR3 bases are TGTGCCAGTAGTCTACAGGGGGACAATCAGCCCCAGCATTTT. Encoded protein: CASSLQGDNQPQHF. This sequence joins TRBV19 and TRBJ1-5; 8 bases align to TRBD1. V gave up 5 bases and J gave up 3 bases; unmatched junction bases: 3. The CDR3 is 14 residues long. Germline assignment: CDR1 LNHDA and CDR2 SQIVND (reference sequence).

The V gene is TRBV19, the J gene TRBJ2-7, with unresolved D. CDR3 length: 16 residues. V lost 5 bases and J 2 bases, leaving 19 bases between the germline ends. Per germline, CDR1 LNHDA and CDR2 SQIVND (reference sequence). This chain's CDR3 is CASSHYRSLTAYEQYF. The CDR3 region has the DNA TGTGCCAGTAGTCACTATCGGAGTCTCACAGCCTACGAGCAGTACTTC.

The rearrangement links TRBV25-1 to TRBJ2-1; possibly TRBD1 for D (6 bases). Germline V CDR1 and CDR2: MGHDK, SYGVNS. This CDR3 is built from 16 residues. V was shortened by 3 bases and J by 4 bases, with 16 bases between the two germline ends. CDR3: CASSEGAAGRYNEQFF. CDR3 bases: TGTGCCAGCAGTGAGGGGGCGGCGGGTCGGTACAATGAGCAGTTCTTC.

V is TRBV29-1 and J is TRBJ1-4; D is possibly TRBD1 (5 bases). Germline loops: CDR1 SQVTM, CDR2 ANQGSEA. The CDR3 loop spans 12 amino acids. The V end lost 7 bases, the J end lost 10 bases, and 16 bases lay between the germline ends. The CDR3 protein is CSALEDSSKLFF. The CDR3 bases are TGCAGCGCTCTGGAAGACAGTTCAAAACTGTTTTTT.

This chain uses TRBV27 with TRBJ2-7, with D unclear. Germline assignment: CDR1 MNHEY and CDR2 SMNVEV (reference sequence). The V and J ends lost 6 bases and 3 bases respectively, with 12 bases between them. This CDR3 contains 13 residues. In nucleotides, the CDR3 is TGTGCCAGCAGCAGAGACCGATTCTACGAGCAGTACTTC. Translated: CASSRDRFYEQYF.

This sequence joins TRBV7-2 and TRBJ2-1, with D possibly TRBD2 on 6 matching bases. The CDR3 is 17 residues long. V was clipped by 2 bases and J by 7 bases, with 21 bases between them. CDR1 and CDR2 (germline): SGHTA, FQGNSA. CDR3 coding DNA: TGTGCCAGCAGCTTATTTATGGTGGCGGTCCGGGGGAATGAGCAGTTCTTC. Residues: CASSLFMVAVRGNEQFF.

This clone showed up just once. The chain joins TRBV14 to TRBJ1-1; D is perhaps TRBD1 (5 bases). The V gene lost 5 bases and the J gene lost 3 bases, with 10 bases spanning the gap. The V gene's germline CDR1 is SGHDN and CDR2 FVKESK. This CDR3 region has 13 residues. CDR3: CASSLGTDTEAFF. CDR3 DNA: TGTGCCAGCAGCTTAGGGACCGACACTGAAGCTTTCTTT.

V is TRBV2 and J is TRBJ2-7; no definite D call. Germline V gene sequence: CDR1 SNHLY, CDR2 FYNNEI. There are 14 residues in the CDR3. The V end was cut by 2 bases, the J end by 2 bases, with 10 bases between. The CDR3 here is CASSERTSPYEQYF. In DNA, the CDR3 is TGTGCCAGCAGTGAACGAACCAGCCCCTACGAGCAGTACTTC.

V is TRBV5-8 and J is TRBJ2-1, with 7 nucleotides matching TRBD1. Trimming at V came to 2 bases and at J to 8 bases, leaving 13 bases not matched to a gene. The germline V gene encodes CDR1 SGHTS and CDR2 YDEGEE. The CDR3 extends over 16 amino acids. The CDR3 loop reads CASSLGRGGHFDEQFF. CDR3 nucleotide sequence: TGTGCCAGCAGCTTAGGTAGAGGGGGCCATTTCGATGAGCAGTTCTTC.

This chain joins TRBV10-3 and TRBJ2-7, with D maybe TRBD2 (6 bases). CDR1 and CDR2 (germline): ENHRY, SYGVKD. V gave up 0 bases and J gave up 3 bases, with 9 bases separating them. The CDR3 has 14 residues. CDR3 sequence reads: CAISESRTIYEQYF. The CDR3 coding sequence is TGTGCCATCAGTGAGTCGAGGACTATCTACGAGCAGTACTTC.

This sequence joins TRBV5-4 and TRBJ2-7; D uncertain. CDR3 length: 13 amino acids. V lost 5 bases to trimming and J lost 0 bases, with 9 bases between them. The V gene's germline CDR1 is SGHNT and CDR2 YYREEE (reference sequence). The CDR3: CASSRQSSYEQYF. CDR3 nucleotide sequence: TGTGCCAGCAGTAGGCAGAGCTCCTACGAGCAGTACTTC.

The chain combines TRBV27 with TRBJ2-7, with 7 bases lining up with TRBD1. CDR1 is MNHEY, CDR2 SMNVEV, per germline (reference sequence). This CDR3 spans 15 amino acids. The trim removed 5 bases at V and 0 bases at J, leaving 7 bases unmatched. In nucleotides, the CDR3 is TGTGCCAGCAGTCGCACCGGGACAGTCTCCTACGAGCAGTACTTC. Its protein product is CASSRTGTVSYEQYF.

The chain joins TRBV3-1 (or the pseudogene TRBV3-2) to TRBJ1-2; D is unclear. The CDR3 is made up of 14 amino acids. Per germline, CDR1 LGHDT and CDR2 YNNKEL (reference sequence). Trimming took 0 bases from V and 1 from J, leaving 6 bases between them. As DNA, the CDR3 is TGTGCCAGCAGCCAAGAGAAAGATAACTATGGCTACACCTTC. It specifies CASSQEKDNYGYTF.

This chain links TRBV30 with TRBJ1-6, with D hard to call. V was cut by 0 bases and J by 10 bases, with 10 bases left in between. Germline V gene lookup returns CDR1 GTSNPN and CDR2 SVGIG (reference sequence). This CDR3 has 13 residues. The CDR3 reads CAWSVIGQSPLHF. The CDR3 DNA follows: TGTGCCTGGAGTGTTATAGGGCAATCACCCCTCCACTTT.

This clone was picked up a small number of times. The chain has TRBV7-3 and TRBJ2-1; 12 bases are a match to TRBD2. The V gene's germline CDR1 is SGHTA and CDR2 FQGTGA. Losses at the gene ends were 6 bases for V and 5 bases for J; bases not matched to a gene: 11. The CDR3 runs 17 residues. CDR3 sequence (DNA): TGTGCCAGCAGTTTCCTAGCGGGAGGGGGCCGCAACAATGAGCAGTTCTTC. It specifies CASSFLAGGGRNNEQFF. Full variable domain (outside the CDR3, taken from reference TRBV7-3 and TRBJ2-1): GAGVSQTPSNKVTEKGKYVELRCDPISGHTALYWYRQSLGQGPEFLIYFQGTGAADDSGLPNDRFFAVRPEGSVSTLKIQRTERGDSAVYLCASSFLAGGGRNNEQFFGPGTRLTVL.

The V and J genes are TRBV19 and TRBJ2-2; D uncertain. The germline V gene encodes CDR1 LNHDA and CDR2 SQIVND (reference sequence). V lost 1 base and J 4 bases, leaving 13 bases between the germline ends. The CDR3 extends over 16 amino acids. Here the CDR3 DNA reads TGTGCCAGTAGTATAGGTCTCCTACCGATCACCGGGGAGCTGTTTTTT. It codes for CASSIGLLPITGELFF.

This clone was found once. The chain recombines TRBV11-2 with TRBJ2-6; a possible D gene is TRBD2 (6 bases). Looked up from germline, CDR1 is SGHAT and CDR2 is FQNNGV. There are 16 residues in the CDR3. With 1 base removed from V and 2 bases from J, the gap between germline ends came to 9 bases. The CDR3 region is CASSLVGGTGANVLTF. The CDR3, as DNA: TGTGCCAGCAGCTTAGTAGGCGGGACTGGGGCCAACGTCCTGACTTTC.

The chain couples TRBV11-3 to TRBJ2-3; possibly TRBD2 for D (5 bases). Germline CDR1 is SGHNT and CDR2 is YENEEA. The CDR3 is 17 amino acids. V lost 1 base to trimming and J lost 3 bases, with 17 bases between them. CDR3 protein: CASSLGEGAAGTDTQYF. CDR3 DNA: TGTGCCAGCAGCTTAGGAGAGGGAGCGGCCGGGACAGATACGCAGTATTTT.

The chain recombines TRBV10-3 with TRBJ1-6, with D possibly being TRBD1 (5 bases). The CDR3 covers 16 residues. Per the germline V gene, CDR1 is ENHRY and CDR2 is SYGVKD. The ends were cut back, 1 base at V and 7 bases at J, with 14 bases in the middle. The CDR3 here is CAISEYSGGGNSPLHF. CDR3 DNA sequence: TGTGCCATCAGTGAGTACTCCGGGGGAGGCAATTCACCCCTCCACTTT.

The chain carries TRBV21-1 and TRBJ2-3. TRBV21-1 is a known pseudogene. The CDR3 covers 12 residues. CDR3: CASSKEADTQYF. The CDR3 DNA sequence: TGTGCCAGCAGCAAAGAAGCAGATACGCAGTATTTT.

The J gene is TRBJ1-1, the V gene TRBV28, with D unclear. Germline loops: CDR1 MDHEN, CDR2 SYDVKM. The length of the CDR3 is 13 residues. Trimming shortened V by 6 bases and J by 5 bases, and 13 bases separated the two germline ends. The CDR3 reads CASSPNSGTEAFF. CDR3 bases: TGTGCCAGCAGCCCCAACAGCGGGACTGAAGCTTTCTTT.

The chain carries TRBV15 and TRBJ1-4; D remains unclear. Deletions cut 1 base from V and 0 bases from J, with 9 bases between. The CDR3 has 16 amino acids. Germline CDR1 LNHNV, CDR2 YYDKDF (reference sequence). The CDR3 bases are TGTGCCACCAGCAGAGTGGTCGGAGCAACTAATGAAAAACTGTTTTTT. Translating it yields CATSRVVGATNEKLFF.

This clone came up once. This CDR3 is CAITTSSSYEQYF. CDR3 bases: TGTGCCATCACGACAAGCTCCTCCTACGAGCAGTACTTC. The chain is built from TRBV7-9 and TRBJ2-7; no firm D call. Trimming took 10 bases from V and 0 from J, leaving 13 bases between them. Germline CDR1 is SEHNR and CDR2 is FQNEAQ (reference sequence). This CDR3 contains 13 residues.